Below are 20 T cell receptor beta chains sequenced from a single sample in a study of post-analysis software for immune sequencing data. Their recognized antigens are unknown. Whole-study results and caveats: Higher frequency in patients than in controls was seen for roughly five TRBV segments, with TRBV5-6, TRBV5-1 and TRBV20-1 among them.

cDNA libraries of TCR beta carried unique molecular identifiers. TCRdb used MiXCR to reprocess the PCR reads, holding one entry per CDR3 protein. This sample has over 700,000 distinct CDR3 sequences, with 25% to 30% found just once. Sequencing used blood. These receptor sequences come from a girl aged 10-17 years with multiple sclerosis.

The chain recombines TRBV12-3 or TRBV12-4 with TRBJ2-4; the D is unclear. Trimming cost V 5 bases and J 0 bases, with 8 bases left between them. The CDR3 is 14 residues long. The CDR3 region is CASSQRLAKNIQYF. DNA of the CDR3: TGTGCCAGCAGTCAACGCCTAGCCAAAAACATTCAGTACTTC.

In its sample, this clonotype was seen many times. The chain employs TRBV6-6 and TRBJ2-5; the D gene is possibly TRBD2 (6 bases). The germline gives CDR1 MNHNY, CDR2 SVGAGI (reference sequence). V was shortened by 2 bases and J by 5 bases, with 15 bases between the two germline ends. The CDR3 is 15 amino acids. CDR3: CASSYPGAGPETQYF. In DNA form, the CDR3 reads TGTGCCAGCAGTTACCCGGGAGCCGGACCGGAGACCCAGTACTTC.

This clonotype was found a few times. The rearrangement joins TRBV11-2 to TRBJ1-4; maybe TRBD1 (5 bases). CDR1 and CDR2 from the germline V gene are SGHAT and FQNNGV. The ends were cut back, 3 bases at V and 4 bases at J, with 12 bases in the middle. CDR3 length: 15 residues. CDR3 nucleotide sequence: TGTGCCAGCAGCTTGCGCACGGGGCTTAATGAAAAACTGTTTTTT. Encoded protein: CASSLRTGLNEKLFF. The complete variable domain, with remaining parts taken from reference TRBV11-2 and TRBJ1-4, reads EAGVAQSPRYKIIEKRQSVAFWCNPISGHATLYWYQQILGQGPKLLIQFQNNGVVDDSQLPKDRFSAERLKGVDSTLKIQPAKLEDSAVYLCASSLRTGLNEKLFFGSGTQLSVL.

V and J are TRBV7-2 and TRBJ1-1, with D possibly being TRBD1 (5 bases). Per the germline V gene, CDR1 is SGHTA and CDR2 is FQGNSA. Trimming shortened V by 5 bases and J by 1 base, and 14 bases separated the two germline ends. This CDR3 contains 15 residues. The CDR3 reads CASSPTIDRNTEAFF. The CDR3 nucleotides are TGTGCCAGCAGCCCGACCATTGACAGGAACACTGAAGCTTTCTTT.

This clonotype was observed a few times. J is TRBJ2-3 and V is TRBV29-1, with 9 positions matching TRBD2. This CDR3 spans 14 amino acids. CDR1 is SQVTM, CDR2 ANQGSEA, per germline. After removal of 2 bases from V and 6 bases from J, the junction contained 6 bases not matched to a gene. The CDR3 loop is CSVEISSGMDTQYF. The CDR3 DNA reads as TGCAGCGTTGAAATCTCTAGCGGGATGGATACGCAGTATTTT.

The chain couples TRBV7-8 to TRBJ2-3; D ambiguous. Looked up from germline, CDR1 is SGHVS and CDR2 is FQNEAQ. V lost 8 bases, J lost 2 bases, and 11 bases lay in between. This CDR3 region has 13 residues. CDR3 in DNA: TGTGCCAGCCCCGGCCAGACCACAGATACGCAGTATTTT. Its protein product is CASPGQTTDTQYF. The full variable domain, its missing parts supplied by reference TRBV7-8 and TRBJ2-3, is GAGVSQSPRYKVAKRGQDVALRCDPISGHVSLFWYQQALGQGPEFLTYFQNEAQLDKSGLPSDRFFAERPEGSVSTLKIQRTQQEDSAVYLCASPGQTTDTQYFGPGTRLTVL.

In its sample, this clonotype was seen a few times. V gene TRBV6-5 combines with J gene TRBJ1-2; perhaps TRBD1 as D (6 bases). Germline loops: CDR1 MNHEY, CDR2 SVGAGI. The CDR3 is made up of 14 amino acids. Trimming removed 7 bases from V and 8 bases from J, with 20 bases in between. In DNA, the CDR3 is TGTGCCAGCACCGGGACAACTCCCGCCGGAGGCTACACCTTC. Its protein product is CASTGTTPAGGYTF.

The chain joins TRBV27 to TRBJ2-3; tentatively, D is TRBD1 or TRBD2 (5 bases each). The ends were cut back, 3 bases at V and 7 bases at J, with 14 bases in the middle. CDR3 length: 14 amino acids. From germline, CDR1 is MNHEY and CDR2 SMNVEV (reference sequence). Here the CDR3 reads CASSFGGRVNTQYF. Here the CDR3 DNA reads TGTGCCAGCAGTTTTGGGGGTCGCGTGAATACGCAGTATTTT.

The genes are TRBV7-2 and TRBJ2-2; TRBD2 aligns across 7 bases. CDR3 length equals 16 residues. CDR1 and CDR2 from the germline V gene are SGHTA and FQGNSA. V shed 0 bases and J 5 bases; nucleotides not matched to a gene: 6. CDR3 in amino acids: CASSLAPGGGTGELFF. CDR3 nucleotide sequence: TGTGCCAGCAGCTTAGCGCCGGGGGGTGGAACCGGGGAGCTGTTTTTT.

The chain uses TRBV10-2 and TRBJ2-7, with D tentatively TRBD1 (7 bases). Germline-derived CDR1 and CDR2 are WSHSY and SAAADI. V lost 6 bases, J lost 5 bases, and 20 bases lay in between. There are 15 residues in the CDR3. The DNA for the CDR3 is TGCGCCAGCAGGTCTATCTTCAGGGGGGTGGACGAGCAGTACTTC. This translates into CASRSIFRGVDEQYF.

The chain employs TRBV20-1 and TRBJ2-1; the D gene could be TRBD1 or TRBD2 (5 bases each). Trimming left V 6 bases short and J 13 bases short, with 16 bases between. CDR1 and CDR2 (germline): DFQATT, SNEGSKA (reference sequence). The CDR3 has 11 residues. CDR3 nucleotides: TGCAGTGCCGGGGACCCGACAGACCAGTTCTTC. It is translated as CSAGDPTDQFF.

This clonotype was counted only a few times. The CDR3 loop is CAISEPGTSGSHEQYF. The CDR3 nucleotides read TGTGCCATCAGTGAACCCGGGACTAGCGGCAGCCACGAGCAGTACTTC. The chain carries TRBV10-3 and TRBJ2-7; 11 bases are a match to TRBD2. The CDR3 spans 16 residues. Losses at the gene ends were 3 bases for V and 5 bases for J; bases not matched to a gene: 9. The germline V gene has CDR1 ENHRY and CDR2 SYGVKD.

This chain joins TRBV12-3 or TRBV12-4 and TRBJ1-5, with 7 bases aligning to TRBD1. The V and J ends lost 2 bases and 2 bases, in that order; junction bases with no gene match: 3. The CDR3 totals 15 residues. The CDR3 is CASSLRDSRNQPQHF. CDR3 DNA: TGTGCCAGCAGTTTAAGGGACAGCCGCAATCAGCCCCAGCATTTT.

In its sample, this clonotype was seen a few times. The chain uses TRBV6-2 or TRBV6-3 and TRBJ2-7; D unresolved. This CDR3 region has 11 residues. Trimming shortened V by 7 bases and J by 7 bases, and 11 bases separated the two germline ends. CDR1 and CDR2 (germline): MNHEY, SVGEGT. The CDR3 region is CASTDLGEQYF. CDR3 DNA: TGTGCCAGCACCGACCTGGGGGAGCAGTACTTC.

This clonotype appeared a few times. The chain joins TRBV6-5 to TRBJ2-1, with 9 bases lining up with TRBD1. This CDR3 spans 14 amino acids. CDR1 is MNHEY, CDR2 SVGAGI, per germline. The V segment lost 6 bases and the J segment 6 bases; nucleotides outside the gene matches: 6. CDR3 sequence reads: CASSTGTGFNEQFF. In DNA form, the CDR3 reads TGTGCCAGCAGCACCGGGACAGGGTTCAATGAGCAGTTCTTC.

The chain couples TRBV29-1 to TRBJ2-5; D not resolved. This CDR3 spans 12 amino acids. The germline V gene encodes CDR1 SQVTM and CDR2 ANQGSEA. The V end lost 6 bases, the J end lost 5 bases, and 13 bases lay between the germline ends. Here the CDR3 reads CSVVWRAETQYF. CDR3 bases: TGCAGCGTAGTTTGGCGTGCGGAGACCCAGTACTTC.

CDR3 amino acids: CASYRQNTEAFF. CDR3 in DNA: TGTGCCAGCTACAGACAGAACACTGAAGCTTTCTTT. The rearrangement uses TRBV6-5 and TRBJ1-1; no clear D gene. Trimming took 8 bases from V and 1 from J, leaving 8 bases between them. The CDR3 loop spans 12 amino acids. CDR1 MNHEY and CDR2 SVGAGI come from the germline V gene.

The CDR3 bases are TGCAGCGTAGGGACAGATGAAAAACTGTTTTTT. As protein: CSVGTDEKLFF. V gene TRBV29-1 combines with J gene TRBJ1-4; 7 bases are a match to TRBD1. Germline V gene data show CDR1 as SQVTM and CDR2 as ANQGSEA. V gave up 6 bases and J gave up 6 bases; unmatched junction bases: 1. The CDR3 runs to 11 residues.

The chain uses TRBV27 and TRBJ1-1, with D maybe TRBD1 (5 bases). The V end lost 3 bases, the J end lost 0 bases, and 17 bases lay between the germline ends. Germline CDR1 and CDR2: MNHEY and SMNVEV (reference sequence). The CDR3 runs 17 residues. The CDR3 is CASSFFGVSGMNTEAFF. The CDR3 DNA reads TGTGCCAGCAGTTTTTTTGGGGTCTCAGGGATGAACACTGAAGCTTTCTTT.

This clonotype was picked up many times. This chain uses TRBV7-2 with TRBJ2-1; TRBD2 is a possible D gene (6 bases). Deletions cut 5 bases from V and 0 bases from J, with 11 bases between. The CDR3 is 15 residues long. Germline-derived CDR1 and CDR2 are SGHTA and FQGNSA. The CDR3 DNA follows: TGTGCCAGCAGCCCTAGACTAGACTCCTACAATGAGCAGTTCTTC. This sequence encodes CASSPRLDSYNEQFF. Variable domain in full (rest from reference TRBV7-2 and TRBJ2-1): GAGVSQSPSNKVTEKGKDVELRCDPISGHTALYWYRQSLGQGLEFLIYFQGNSAPDKSGLPSDRFSAERTGGSVSTLTIQRTQQEDSAVYLCASSPRLDSYNEQFFGPGTRLTVL.